This T cell receptor beta chain was obtained from a study of cytomegalovirus exposure and HLA in healthy donors. The overall study: The same platform as the 650 to 700 first-cohort repertoires was used for the 130 or so validation repertoires, a later analysis reported. Findings and limits, study-wide: The finding came from a later analysis; first-cohort TCR clusters tended to co-occur in the 110 or so validation repertoires.

About this clone: Its antigen is unknown.

TCRdb keeps only in-frame clones here, not all; method: immunoSEQ multiplex PCR. The sample lists 90,000 to 150,000 clones; around 88% were seen once. While the first cohort had 500 to 700 subjects, the donors belonged to the separate validation cohort of fewer than 150 subjects. CDR3 length equals 14 residues. The V and J ends lost 4 bases and 2 bases respectively, with 13 bases between them. The germline V gene encodes CDR1 SGHDT and CDR2 YYEEEE. This TCR came from a man younger than 35 in good health and CMV-seronegative. Material for sequencing was PBMCs. The genes are TRBV5-6 and TRBJ2-7, with D possibly being TRBD1 (6 bases). For the CDR3, the DNA is TGTGCCAGCAGCGCCCGGGACACCGCCTACGAGCAGTACTTC. It translates to CASSARDTAYEQYF.